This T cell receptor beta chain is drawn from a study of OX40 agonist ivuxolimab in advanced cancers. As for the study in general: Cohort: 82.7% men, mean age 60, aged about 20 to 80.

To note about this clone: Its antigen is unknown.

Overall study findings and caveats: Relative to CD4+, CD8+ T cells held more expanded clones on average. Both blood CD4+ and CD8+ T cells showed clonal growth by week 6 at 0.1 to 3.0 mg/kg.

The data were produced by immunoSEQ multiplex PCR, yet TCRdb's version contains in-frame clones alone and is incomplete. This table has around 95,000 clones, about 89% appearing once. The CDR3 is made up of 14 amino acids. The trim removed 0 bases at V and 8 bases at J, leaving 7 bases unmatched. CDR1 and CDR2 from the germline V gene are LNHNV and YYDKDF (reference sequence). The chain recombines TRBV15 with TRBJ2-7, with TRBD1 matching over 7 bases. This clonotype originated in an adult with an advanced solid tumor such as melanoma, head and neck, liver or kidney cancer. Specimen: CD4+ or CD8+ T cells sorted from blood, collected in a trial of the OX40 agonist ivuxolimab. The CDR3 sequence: CATSRESQGFKQYF. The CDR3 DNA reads TGTGCCACCAGCAGAGAGTCACAGGGGTTTAAGCAGTACTTC.